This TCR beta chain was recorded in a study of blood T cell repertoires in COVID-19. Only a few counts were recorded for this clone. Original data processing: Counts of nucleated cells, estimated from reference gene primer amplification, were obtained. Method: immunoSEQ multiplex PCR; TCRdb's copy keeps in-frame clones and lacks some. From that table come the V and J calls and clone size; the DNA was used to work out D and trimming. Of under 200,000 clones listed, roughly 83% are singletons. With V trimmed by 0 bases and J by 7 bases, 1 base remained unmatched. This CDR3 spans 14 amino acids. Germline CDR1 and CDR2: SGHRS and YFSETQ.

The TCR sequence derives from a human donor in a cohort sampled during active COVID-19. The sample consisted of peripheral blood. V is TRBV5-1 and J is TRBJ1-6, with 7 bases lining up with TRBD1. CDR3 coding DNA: TGCGCCAGCAGCTTGGGACAGGGAAATTCACCCCTCCACTTT. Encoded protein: CASSLGQGNSPLHF.